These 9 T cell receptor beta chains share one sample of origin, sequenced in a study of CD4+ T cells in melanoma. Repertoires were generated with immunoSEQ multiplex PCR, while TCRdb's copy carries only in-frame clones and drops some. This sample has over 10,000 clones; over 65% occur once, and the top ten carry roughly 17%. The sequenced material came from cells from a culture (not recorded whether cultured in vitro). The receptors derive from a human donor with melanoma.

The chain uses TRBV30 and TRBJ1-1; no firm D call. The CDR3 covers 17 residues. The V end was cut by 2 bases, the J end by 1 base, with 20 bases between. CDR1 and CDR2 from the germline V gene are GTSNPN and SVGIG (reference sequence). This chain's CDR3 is CAWSKSRTPAGNTEAFF. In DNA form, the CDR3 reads TGTGCCTGGAGTAAAAGCAGGACTCCAGCTGGGAACACTGAAGCTTTCTTT.

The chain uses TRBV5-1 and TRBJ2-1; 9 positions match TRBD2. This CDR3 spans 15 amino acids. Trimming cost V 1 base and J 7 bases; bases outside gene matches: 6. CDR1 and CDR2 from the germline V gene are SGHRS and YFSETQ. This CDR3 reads CASSLLAGAGNEQFF. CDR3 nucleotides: TGCGCCAGCAGCTTGTTAGCGGGGGCGGGGAATGAGCAGTTCTTC.

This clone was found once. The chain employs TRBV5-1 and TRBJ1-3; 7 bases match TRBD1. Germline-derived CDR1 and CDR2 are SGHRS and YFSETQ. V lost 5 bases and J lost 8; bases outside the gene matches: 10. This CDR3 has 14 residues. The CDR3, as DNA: TGCGCCAGCAGTCCAACAGGGGATGGGTACACCATATATTTT. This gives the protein CASSPTGDGYTIYF.

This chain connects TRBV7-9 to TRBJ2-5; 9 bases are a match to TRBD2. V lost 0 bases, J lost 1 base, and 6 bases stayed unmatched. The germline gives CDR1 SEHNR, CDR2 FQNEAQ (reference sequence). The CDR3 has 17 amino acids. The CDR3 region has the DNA TGTGCCAGCAGCTTAGCAAGCCTAGCGGGGTTCCAAGAGACCCAGTACTTC. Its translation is CASSLASLAGFQETQYF.

Here the CDR3 reads CASSYGQGFGSPLHF. CDR3 DNA: TGTGCCAGCAGTTACGGACAGGGTTTTGGTTCACCCCTCCACTTT. The chain combines TRBV6-5 with TRBJ1-6; TRBD1 matches at 8 bases. The CDR3 totals 15 residues. CDR1 MNHEY and CDR2 SVGAGI come from the germline V gene. The V and J ends lost 2 bases and 9 bases, in that order; junction bases with no gene match: 6.

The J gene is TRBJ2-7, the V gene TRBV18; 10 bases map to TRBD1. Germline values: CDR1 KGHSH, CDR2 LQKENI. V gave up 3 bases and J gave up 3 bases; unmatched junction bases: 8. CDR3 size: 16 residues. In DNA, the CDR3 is TGTGCCAGCTCACCCGTTCATGGACAGGGGGGCTACGAGCAGTACTTC. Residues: CASSPVHGQGGYEQYF.

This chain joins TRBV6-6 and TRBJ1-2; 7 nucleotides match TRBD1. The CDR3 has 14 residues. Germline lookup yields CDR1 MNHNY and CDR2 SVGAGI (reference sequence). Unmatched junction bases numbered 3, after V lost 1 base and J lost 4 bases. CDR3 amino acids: CASSYFPGGYGYTF. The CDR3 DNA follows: TGTGCCAGCAGTTACTTCCCAGGGGGCTATGGCTACACCTTC.

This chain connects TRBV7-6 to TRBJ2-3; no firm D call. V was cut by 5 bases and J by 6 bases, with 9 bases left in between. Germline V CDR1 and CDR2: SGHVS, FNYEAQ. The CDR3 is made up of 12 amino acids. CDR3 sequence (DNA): TGTGCCAGCAGCCCTAGTACCGATACGCAGTATTTT. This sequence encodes CASSPSTDTQYF.

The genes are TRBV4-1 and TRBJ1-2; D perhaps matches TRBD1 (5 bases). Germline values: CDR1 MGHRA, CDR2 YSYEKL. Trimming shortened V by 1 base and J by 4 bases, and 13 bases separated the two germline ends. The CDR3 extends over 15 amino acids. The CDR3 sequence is CASSQVLSGSYGYTF. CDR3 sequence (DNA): TGCGCCAGCAGCCAAGTTTTATCAGGGAGCTATGGCTACACCTTC.